This is a list of T cell receptor beta chains from one sample in a study of blood T cell repertoires in COVID-19. Measured with immunoSEQ multiplex PCR; TCRdb has only the in-frame clones, and not every one. The table lists 80,000 to 85,000 clones, more than 80% of them singletons. Material for sequencing was peripheral blood. All receptors come from a human donor in a cohort sampled during active COVID-19. The CDR3 runs from the conserved cysteine through the conserved F or W. The D gene is left open where the match is weak. A clone size is listed for some rows: how often the clone was seen (once, few, many), or a class if it is expanded.

v_call	j_call	clone_size	d_call	cdr3_aa	cdr3_nt
TRBV10-3	TRBJ2-7	.	.	CAISGQDSYEQYF	TGTGCCATCAGTGGGCAGGACTCCTACGAGCAGTACTTC
TRBV6-2/TRBV6-3	TRBJ2-2	.	.	CASSYISSGGELFF	TGTGCCAGCAGTTACATTAGTTCGGGCGGGGAGCTGTTTTTT
TRBV14	TRBJ1-6	.	.	CASSQEIGRVNSPLHF	TGTGCCAGCAGCCAAGAGATAGGGCGGGTTAATTCACCCCTCCACTTT
TRBV6-6	TRBJ1-5	.	.	CASINPRDISTQPQHF	TGTGCCAGCATTAACCCCCGGGACATTAGTACTCAGCCCCAGCATTTT
TRBV19	TRBJ2-7	.	TRBD1	CASSDRTGGWDEQYF	TGTGCCAGTAGTGACCGGACAGGGGGGTGGGACGAGCAGTACTTC
TRBV5-6	TRBJ1-2	.	TRBD1	CASSPGTGEPNYGYTF	TGTGCCAGCAGCCCCGGGACAGGGGAACCCAACTATGGCTACACCTTC
TRBV7-9	TRBJ2-3	.	.	CASSLSKGVASTDTQYF	TGTGCCAGCAGCTTATCTAAGGGGGTTGCTAGCACAGATACGCAGTATTTT
TRBV27	TRBJ2-1	few	TRBD2	CASSSPGLAGDRKTYNEQFF	TGTGCCAGCAGTTCGCCGGGACTAGCGGGAGACCGGAAAACCTACAATGAGCAGTTCTTC
TRBV7-3	TRBJ2-1	.	TRBD2	CASSLGTSGGFLFF	TGTGCCAGCAGCTTAGGGACTAGCGGGGGGTTCCTGTTCTTC
TRBV15	TRBJ2-1	.	TRBD2	CATSKALAGVYNEQFF	TGTGCCACCAGCAAAGCTTTAGCGGGGGTCTACAATGAGCAGTTCTTC
TRBV6-5	TRBJ1-2	.	TRBD1	CASSSPGQPRGYTF	TGTGCCAGCAGTTCACCGGGACAGCCTCGGGGCTACACCTTC
TRBV5-1	TRBJ1-2	.	TRBD1	CASSLYPTGGQYGYTF	TGCGCCAGCAGCTTGTACCCCACAGGGGGGCAATATGGCTACACCTTC
TRBV6-5	TRBJ2-7	.	TRBD1	CASRRNTGAYEQYF	TGTGCCAGCAGACGTAACACAGGGGCCTACGAGCAGTACTTC
TRBV5-6	TRBJ1-5	.	.	CASSSSRTNPSNQPQHF	TGTGCCAGCAGCTCTTCCAGGACAAACCCTAGCAATCAGCCCCAGCATTTT
TRBV27	TRBJ1-6	.	TRBD1	CASSSGQGNSPLHF	TGTGCCAGCAGTTCGGGACAGGGTAATTCACCCCTCCACTTT
TRBV9	TRBJ2-2	.	TRBD2	CASSDAIAGGNTGELFF	TGTGCCAGCAGCGATGCAATAGCGGGGGGGAACACCGGGGAGCTGTTTTTT
TRBV5-1	TRBJ2-3	few	TRBD2	CASSLSAGLTDTQYF	TGCGCCAGCAGCTTATCAGCGGGGTTAACAGATACGCAGTATTTT
TRBV7-2	TRBJ2-5	.	TRBD2	CASSATSGAGETQYF	TGTGCCAGCAGCGCGACTAGCGGGGCCGGAGAGACCCAGTACTTC
TRBV3-1/TRBV3-2	TRBJ1-5	.	.	CASSPSPRPGGNQPQHF	TGTGCCAGCAGCCCATCCCCGAGGCCCGGTGGGAATCAGCCCCAGCATTTT
TRBV6-6	TRBJ1-1	.	TRBD1	CASSYSGQGVLGAFF	TGTGCCAGCAGTTACTCTGGACAGGGGGTTCTCGGAGCTTTCTTT
TRBV25-1	TRBJ2-6	.	TRBD2	CASSPQMRGNSGANVLTF	TGTGCCAGCAGTCCACAAATGCGGGGGAACTCTGGGGCCAACGTCCTGACTTTC
TRBV19	TRBJ2-7	.	.	CASSPAEGKQYF	TGTGCCAGTAGTCCGGCGGAGGGTAAGCAGTACTTC
TRBV5-8	TRBJ1-1	.	TRBD1	CASSLNRQGANTEAFF	TGTGCCAGCAGCTTGAACAGACAGGGAGCGAACACTGAAGCTTTCTTT
TRBV15	TRBJ1-2	.	TRBD1	CATSRGQGTLYGYTF	TGTGCCACCAGCAGAGGACAGGGGACACTCTATGGCTACACCTTC
TRBV19	TRBJ2-3	once	.	CASSRNPQGMGTDTQYF	TGTGCCAGTAGTAGAAATCCTCAGGGTATGGGCACAGATACGCAGTATTTT
TRBV3-1/TRBV3-2	TRBJ1-6	few	.	CASSPIQGLGSPLHF	TGTGCCAGCAGCCCCATACAGGGCCTTGGATCACCCCTCCACTTT
TRBV15	TRBJ2-3	.	.	CATSSSIGGRTDTQYF	TGTGCCACCAGCTCCTCCATCGGGGGACGCACAGATACGCAGTATTTT
TRBV7-6	TRBJ2-7	.	TRBD2	CASSLTASGGYEQYF	TGTGCCAGCAGCTTAACAGCGAGCGGGGGGTACGAGCAGTACTTC
TRBV27	TRBJ2-1	.	TRBD2	CASSLGGTSGYNEQFF	TGTGCCAGCAGCCTGGGCGGGACTAGCGGTTACAATGAGCAGTTCTTC
TRBV6-1	TRBJ2-7	.	.	CASSEAPLSYEQYF	TGTGCCAGCAGTGAGGCACCTCTCTCCTACGAGCAGTACTTC
TRBV15	TRBJ2-5	.	.	CATSRDLPGYQETQYF	TGTGCCACCAGCAGAGACCTGCCGGGGTACCAAGAGACCCAGTACTTC
TRBV6-5	TRBJ1-1	.	TRBD1	CASSPRGQGNTEAFF	TGTGCCAGCAGTCCCAGGGGGCAAGGGAACACTGAAGCTTTCTTT
TRBV7-2	TRBJ1-1	.	TRBD1	CASSFTGGPTEAFF	TGTGCCAGCAGCTTTACAGGGGGCCCTACTGAAGCTTTCTTT
TRBV19	TRBJ1-1	.	.	CASRGGDLNTEAFF	TGTGCCAGTCGAGGGGGTGACCTTAACACTGAAGCTTTCTTT
TRBV30	TRBJ1-1	.	.	CAWKHTNTEAFF	TGTGCCTGGAAACATACGAACACTGAAGCTTTCTTT
TRBV27	TRBJ2-7	.	TRBD1	CASSPGTATYEQYF	TGTGCCAGCAGTCCCGGGACAGCAACCTACGAGCAGTACTTC
TRBV29-1	TRBJ2-1	.	.	CSCPLVEMYNEQFF	TGCAGCTGTCCCCTCGTAGAAATGTACAATGAGCAGTTCTTC
TRBV25-1	TRBJ2-1	once	.	CASSDGRRGFF	TGTGCCAGCAGTGATGGTCGACGGGGGTTCTTC
TRBV27	TRBJ1-3	.	.	CASSLGLHSGNTIYF	TGTGCCAGCAGTTTAGGCCTCCACTCTGGAAACACCATATATTTT
TRBV27	TRBJ2-7	.	.	CASSLTGGGSYEQYF	TGTGCCAGCAGTTTAACAGGGGGGGGGTCCTACGAGCAGTACTTC
TRBV5-1	TRBJ1-4	.	.	CASSLERRREKLFF	TGCGCCAGCAGCTTGGAAAGGCGGCGGGAAAAACTGTTTTTT
TRBV4-2	TRBJ2-7	.	TRBD2	CASSQGVAGGVYEQYF	TGTGCCAGCAGCCAAGGAGTTGCGGGGGGTGTATACGAGCAGTACTTC
TRBV29-1	TRBJ1-1	.	.	CSVEADIDTEAFF	TGCAGCGTTGAAGCGGACATTGACACTGAAGCTTTCTTT
TRBV6-2/TRBV6-3	TRBJ1-1	few	.	CASSYQGGRTEAFF	TGTGCCAGCAGTTACCAGGGAGGGAGGACTGAAGCTTTCTTT
TRBV7-9	TRBJ1-1	once	.	CASSPPGQAGREAFF	TGTGCCAGCAGCCCACCTGGGCAGGCCGGGAGAGAAGCTTTCTTT
TRBV12-3/TRBV12-4	TRBJ2-3	.	.	CASRPQVTDTQYF	TGTGCCAGCAGACCACAGGTCACAGATACGCAGTATTTT
TRBV4-2	TRBJ2-1	.	TRBD2	CASSHRRGGIDEQFF	TGTGCCAGCAGCCATAGGCGGGGGGGCATCGATGAGCAGTTCTTC
TRBV19	TRBJ2-3	.	TRBD2	CASSRHSGGARTDTQYF	TGTGCCAGTAGTAGACATAGCGGGGGAGCGCGCACAGATACGCAGTATTTT